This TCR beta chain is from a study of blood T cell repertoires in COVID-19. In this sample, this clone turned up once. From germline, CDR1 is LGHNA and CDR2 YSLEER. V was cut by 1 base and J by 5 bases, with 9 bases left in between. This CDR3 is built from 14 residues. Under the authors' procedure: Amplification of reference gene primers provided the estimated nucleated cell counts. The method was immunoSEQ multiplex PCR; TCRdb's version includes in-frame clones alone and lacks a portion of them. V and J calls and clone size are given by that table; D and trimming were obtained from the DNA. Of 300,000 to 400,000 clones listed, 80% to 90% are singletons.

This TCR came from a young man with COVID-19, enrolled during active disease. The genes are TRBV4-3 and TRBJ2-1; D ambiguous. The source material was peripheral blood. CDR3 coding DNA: TGCGCCAGCAGCCAAGCCTACCGAGACAATGAGCAGTTCTTC. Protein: CASSQAYRDNEQFF.